The 19 T cell receptor beta chains below come from one sample, sequenced in a study of spatial heterogeneity in lung cancer. One entry per CDR3 protein results from TCRdb running MiXCR on the 5' RACE reads. The sample comprises tens of thousands of distinct CDR3 sequences, 10% to 15% of which are singletons, and roughly 39% rests with the top ten. Sample time point: sample taken at primary tumor resection. The source material was PBMCs, sampled at surgery. These receptor sequences come from a male donor with early-stage non-small cell lung cancer.

In its sample, this clonotype was seen a few times. The gene calls are TRBV4-3 and TRBJ2-6; maybe TRBD1 (6 bases). Germline V gene data show CDR1 as LGHNA and CDR2 as YSLEER. Trimming pared 0 bases from V and 0 bases from J, leaving 9 bases between. CDR3 size: 17 residues. The DNA of the CDR3 is TGCGCCAGCAGCCAAGATGGCAGGGGCTCTGGGGCCAACGTCCTGACTTTC. Amino acid sequence: CASSQDGRGSGANVLTF.

The chain recombines TRBV5-1 with TRBJ2-5; D not resolved. V lost 4 bases and J lost 5, with 21 bases in between. The germline gives CDR1 SGHRS, CDR2 YFSETQ. There are 16 residues in the CDR3. The CDR3 loop is CASSPDPTRSWETQYF. Written as DNA, the CDR3 is TGCGCCAGCAGCCCAGACCCAACGAGGTCTTGGGAGACCCAGTACTTC.

This clonotype has just a few counts. The gene calls are TRBV7-2 and TRBJ1-1; no clear D gene. Germline V gene sequence: CDR1 SGHTA, CDR2 FQGNSA. The CDR3 loop spans 11 amino acids. V was pared by 1 base and J by 8 bases, with 5 bases between. The CDR3 coding sequence is TGTGCCAGCAGCTTAGAAGGGGAAGCTTTCTTT. Translation gives CASSLEGEAFF.

The V call is TRBV7-2, the J call TRBJ2-1, with TRBD1 identical over 8 bases. J gave up 8 bases and V 5 bases, and 11 bases lay outside the gene matches. The CDR3 is 15 amino acids. The germline V gene encodes CDR1 SGHTA and CDR2 FQGNSA. CDR3 in DNA: TGTGCCAGCAGCATCTCGGGACAGGATAGACATGAGCAGTTCTTC. This sequence encodes CASSISGQDRHEQFF.

This clonotype was observed a few times. The rearrangement joins TRBV7-2 to TRBJ1-1, with 8 bases aligning to TRBD1. Losses at the gene ends were 11 bases for V and 10 bases for J; bases not matched to a gene: 15. This CDR3 is 13 amino acids long. Per germline, CDR1 SGHTA and CDR2 FQGNSA. The CDR3 region is CASGGASLRRAFF. Written as DNA, the CDR3 is TGTGCCTCAGGGGGCGCTTCCCTACGTCGAGCTTTCTTT.

This clonotype occurred many times. The chain combines TRBV5-4 with TRBJ2-7, with 10 positions matching TRBD1. CDR1 and CDR2 from the germline V gene are SGHNT and YYREEE (reference sequence). The CDR3 consists of 16 residues. With 4 bases clipped from V and 7 bases from J, the junction kept 14 bases outside the gene matches. CDR3 loop: CASSGAGGTGAWEQYF. CDR3 DNA sequence: TGTGCCAGCAGCGGCGCTGGCGGGACAGGGGCGTGGGAGCAGTACTTC.

There are a few counts of this clonotype. It is likely a read error, because the conserved phenylalanine at the end of the CDR3 is missing. The rearrangement uses TRBV28 and TRBJ2-3; D unclear. The CDR3 has 15 amino acids. V was cut by 8 bases and J by 0 bases, with 15 bases left in between. Germline V gene sequence: CDR1 MDHEN, CDR2 SYDVKM. The CDR3 is CASHAPGGSTDTQYL. The CDR3 region has the DNA TGTGCCAGCCATGCGCCGGGCGGTAGCACAGATACGCAGTATCTT.

This clonotype has more than one count but fewer than ten. The V gene is TRBV29-1, the J gene TRBJ1-1, with TRBD1 matching over 11 bases. The CDR3 is 14 residues long. Germline V gene lookup returns CDR1 SQVTM and CDR2 ANQGSEA. V was clipped by 7 bases and J by 4 bases; unmatched bases: 8. The CDR3 loop reads CSASTGTGGTEAFF. The DNA for the CDR3 is TGCAGCGCATCCACCGGGACAGGGGGCACTGAAGCTTTCTTT.

This clonotype has a count of ten or more. This rearrangement joins TRBV7-2 to TRBJ2-5; 9 nucleotides line up with TRBD1. Germline V gene lookup returns CDR1 SGHTA and CDR2 FQGNSA. V gave up 1 base and J gave up 4 bases; unmatched junction bases: 7. This CDR3 region has 16 residues. The CDR3 reads CASSLVGSTGGETQYF. Here the CDR3 DNA reads TGTGCCAGCAGCTTAGTGGGCTCGACAGGGGGAGAGACCCAGTACTTC.

This clonotype was counted ten times or more. This chain joins TRBV29-1 and TRBJ1-1; D unresolved. Trimming pared 3 bases from V and 4 bases from J, leaving 18 bases between. CDR3 length: 15 residues. The V gene's germline CDR1 is SQVTM and CDR2 ANQGSEA. The CDR3 DNA follows: TGCAGCGTTGATTATATCGGGGTGGCCGGCACTGAAGCTTTCTTT. This sequence encodes CSVDYIGVAGTEAFF.

The chain has TRBV5-1 and TRBJ1-1, with no clear D. Between the trimmed V and J ends, which lost 4 bases and 0 bases, there was a span of 10 bases. From germline, CDR1 is SGHRS and CDR2 YFSETQ. This CDR3 is 14 amino acids long. Here the CDR3 DNA reads TGCGCCAGCAGCAGCAGGACGGTGAACACTGAAGCTTTCTTT. Translating gives CASSSRTVNTEAFF.

This clonotype was observed a few times. The gene calls are TRBV6-2 or TRBV6-3 and TRBJ2-7; unclear D gene. V was shortened by 2 bases and J by 3 bases, with 5 bases between the two germline ends. This CDR3 region has 12 residues. Germline V lookup: CDR1 MNHEY, CDR2 SVGEGT. The chain's CDR3 is CASSYGHYEQYF. In DNA form, the CDR3 reads TGTGCCAGCAGTTACGGTCACTACGAGCAGTACTTC.

This clonotype was seen only a few times. This sequence joins TRBV4-2 and TRBJ2-1, with TRBD2 matching 8 bases. The CDR3 consists of 14 residues. J gave up 7 bases and V 1 base, and 3 bases lay outside the gene matches. CDR1 and CDR2 (germline): LGHNA, YNFKEQ. The CDR3 is CASSQASSGNEQFF. CDR3 nucleotide sequence: TGTGCCAGCAGCCAAGCGTCTAGCGGGAATGAGCAGTTCTTC.

The table lists this clonotype with a few counts. This chain joins TRBV18 and TRBJ1-2; 10 bases are a match to TRBD1. Germline CDR1 reads KGHSH; CDR2 reads LQKENI. CDR3 length: 15 amino acids. V was pared by 3 bases and J by 7 bases, with 8 bases of the junction left unmatched. Written as DNA, the CDR3 is TGTGCCAGCTCACCGTCAGAAGGGACAGGGGCTGGCTACACCTTC. It translates to CASSPSEGTGAGYTF. Drawing the rest from reference TRBV18 and TRBJ1-2, the complete variable domain is NAGVMQNPRHLVRRRGQEARLRCSPMKGHSHVYWYRQLPEEGLKFMVYLQKENIIDESGMPKERFSAEFPKEGPSILRIQQVVRGDSAAYFCASSPSEGTGAGYTFGSGTRLTVV.

The genes are TRBV9 and TRBJ2-2; D unresolved. V was shortened by 4 bases and J by 1 base, with 14 bases between the two germline ends. The CDR3 has 16 amino acids. The germline gives CDR1 SGDLS, CDR2 YYNGEE. Here the CDR3 reads CASSPRRVKNTGELFF. CDR3 bases: TGTGCCAGCAGCCCCCGTAGGGTAAAGAACACCGGGGAGCTGTTTTTT.

This clonotype has at least ten counts. This rearrangement joins TRBV5-1 to TRBJ2-5; the match to TRBD1 covers 9 bases. J lost 5 bases, V lost 5 bases, and 4 bases had no gene match. This CDR3 has 13 amino acids. Germline V CDR1 and CDR2: SGHRS, YFSETQ. As DNA, the CDR3 is TGCGCCAGCAGGGACAGGGGATCGGAGACCCAGTACTTC. It yields the protein CASRDRGSETQYF.

This clonotype has a handful of counts. The rearrangement links TRBV20-1 to TRBJ2-3; TRBD1 matches at 8 bases. V shed 3 bases, J shed 2 bases, and the junction held 13 bases outside the gene matches. The germline V gene encodes CDR1 DFQATT and CDR2 SNEGSKA (reference sequence). This CDR3 spans 17 amino acids. The CDR3 DNA reads TGCAGTGCTAGTCCTAGGGCCGGGGACAGGATCACAGATACGCAGTATTTT. Translating gives CSASPRAGDRITDTQYF.

V gene TRBV7-3 combines with J gene TRBJ2-3; D might be TRBD1 (6 bases). CDR3 length: 17 residues. Trimming pared 5 bases from V and 1 base from J, leaving 19 bases between. In germline, CDR1 is SGHTA, CDR2 FQGTGA. The CDR3 here is CASSQNAPGVGTDTQYF. CDR3 bases: TGTGCCAGCAGCCAGAATGCACCAGGGGTGGGCACAGATACGCAGTATTTT.

This clonotype was recorded at least ten times. CDR3 amino acids: CASSHTRNLGQGNYGYTF. CDR3 nucleotide sequence: TGTGCCAGCAGCCACACCCGGAATTTGGGTCAGGGGAACTATGGCTACACCTTC. The genes are TRBV7-2 and TRBJ1-2; tentatively, D is TRBD1 (6 bases). V was trimmed by 5 bases and J by 2 bases, leaving 24 bases between them. This CDR3 is 18 amino acids long. Looked up from germline, CDR1 is SGHTA and CDR2 is FQGNSA.